This T cell receptor beta chain emerged from a study of blood T cell repertoires in COVID-19. About the research overall: The United States, Italy and Spain provided the acute and convalescent COVID-19 samples. The cDNA or gDNA used as material had been derived from T cells, B-cell-depleted T cells, or PBMCs.

Germline V gene lookup returns CDR1 MNHNY and CDR2 SVGAGI (reference sequence). The V gene end was trimmed by 6 bases and the J gene end by 4 bases; junction bases not matched to a gene: 11. CDR3 length equals 15 residues. Study processing details: Reference gene primer amplification in the assay estimated nucleated cell counts. Here immunoSEQ multiplex PCR was the method, and the copy in TCRdb shows in-frame clones only, minus some. The V and J calls and clone size are taken from that table; D and trimming were inferred from the DNA. In the table there are some 150,000 clones, 84% of which are singletons. This clone was seen only a few times.

The receptor's source is a human donor in a cohort sampled during active COVID-19. The gene calls are TRBV6-6 and TRBJ1-1; 7 bases line up with TRBD1. The sample comprised peripheral blood. This CDR3 reads CASRLRGDRATEAFF. The CDR3 bases are TGTGCCAGCAGGCTCCGAGGCGACAGGGCCACTGAAGCTTTCTTT.